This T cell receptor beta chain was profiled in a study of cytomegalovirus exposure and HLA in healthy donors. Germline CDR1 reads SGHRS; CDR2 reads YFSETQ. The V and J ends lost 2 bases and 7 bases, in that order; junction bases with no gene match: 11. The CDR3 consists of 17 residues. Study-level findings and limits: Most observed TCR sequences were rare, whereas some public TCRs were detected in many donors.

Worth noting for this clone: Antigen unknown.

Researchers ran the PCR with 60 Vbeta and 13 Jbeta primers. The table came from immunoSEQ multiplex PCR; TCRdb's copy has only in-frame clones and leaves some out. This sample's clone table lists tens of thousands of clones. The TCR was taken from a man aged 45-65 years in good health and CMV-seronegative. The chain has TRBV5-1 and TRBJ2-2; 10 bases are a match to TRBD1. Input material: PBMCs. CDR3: CASSFYHTGTGVGELFF. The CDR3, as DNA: TGCGCCAGCAGCTTTTATCACACCGGGACAGGGGTCGGGGAGCTGTTTTTT.